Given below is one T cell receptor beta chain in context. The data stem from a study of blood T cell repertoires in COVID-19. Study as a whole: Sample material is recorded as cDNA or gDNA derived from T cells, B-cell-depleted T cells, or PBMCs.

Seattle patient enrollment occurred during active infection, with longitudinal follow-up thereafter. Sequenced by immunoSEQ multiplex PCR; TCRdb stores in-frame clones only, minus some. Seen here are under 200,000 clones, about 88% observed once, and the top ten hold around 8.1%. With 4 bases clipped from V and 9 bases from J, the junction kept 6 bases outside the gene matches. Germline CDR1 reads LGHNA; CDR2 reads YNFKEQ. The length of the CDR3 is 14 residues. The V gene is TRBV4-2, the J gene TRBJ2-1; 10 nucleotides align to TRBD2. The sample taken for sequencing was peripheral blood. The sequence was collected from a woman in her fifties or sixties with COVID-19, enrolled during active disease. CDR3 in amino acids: CASSLSGRSSEQFF. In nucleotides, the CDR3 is TGTGCCAGCAGCCTTAGCGGGAGGAGTAGTGAGCAGTTCTTC.